The source of this TCR beta chain is a study of control samples from healthy donors and cancer patients (TCRdb year 2020). Library preparation employed the immunoSEQ multiplex PCR assay. In its TCRdb copy, this immuneACCESS table keeps in-frame sequences only and misses some clones. Where compared with another copy, unresolved V genes explain less than half of these, and the others have no known cause. The sample table holds about 72,000 clones, of which 85% to 95% were seen once. The ten largest clonotypes hold 5.8% of the sample. This clone was recorded once. What antigen it recognizes has not been identified. One base away there is no much larger clone; base qualities are not given. V and J are truncated by 0 bases and 0 bases respectively, leaving an intervening sequence of 12 bases. From cysteine to phenylalanine, the CDR3 is 17 amino acids long. Left in the record is the CDR3 DNA by itself, 51 bases read in frame from the first base. According to the germline V gene, CDR1 reads SGHRS and CDR2 reads YFSETQ.

The sequenced sample was blood. The chain employs TRBV5-1 and TRBJ1-4; the D gene is perhaps TRBD1, from 5 matching bases. The source of this sequence is a woman aged 55-69 years in good health. The CDR3 here reads CASSLAVGDSTNEKLFF. The bases are TGCGCCAGCAGCTTGGCCGTCGGGGACTCAACTAATGAAAAACTGTTTTTT.